This entry features one T cell receptor beta chain sequence. Per the germline V gene, CDR1 is MNHEY and CDR2 is SVGAGI. The length of the CDR3 is 16 residues. The germline V and J ends were trimmed by 0 bases and 7 bases, with 18 bases remaining between them. The data were obtained in a study of blood T cell repertoires in COVID-19. Study in general: Specimens from acute and convalescent COVID-19 originated in the United States, Italy and Spain. T cells, B-cell-depleted T cells, or PBMCs supplied cDNA or gDNA.

Authors' processing steps: Nucleated cell number was recorded as an estimate derived from reference gene primer amplification. Here immunoSEQ multiplex PCR was the method, and the copy in TCRdb shows in-frame clones only, minus some. The V and J calls and clone size come from that table; D and trimming were worked out from the DNA. Of under 150,000 clones in the sample, about 86% were seen once. The source of this sequence is a woman aged 55-70 years with acute or convalescent COVID-19. The genes are TRBV6-5 and TRBJ1-2, with TRBD1 as a possible D gene (5 bases). Sequenced: peripheral blood. The CDR3 loop reads CASSYSSGRQGSGYTF. The DNA for the CDR3 is TGTGCCAGCAGTTACTCGTCGGGTAGGCAGGGAAGTGGCTACACCTTC.